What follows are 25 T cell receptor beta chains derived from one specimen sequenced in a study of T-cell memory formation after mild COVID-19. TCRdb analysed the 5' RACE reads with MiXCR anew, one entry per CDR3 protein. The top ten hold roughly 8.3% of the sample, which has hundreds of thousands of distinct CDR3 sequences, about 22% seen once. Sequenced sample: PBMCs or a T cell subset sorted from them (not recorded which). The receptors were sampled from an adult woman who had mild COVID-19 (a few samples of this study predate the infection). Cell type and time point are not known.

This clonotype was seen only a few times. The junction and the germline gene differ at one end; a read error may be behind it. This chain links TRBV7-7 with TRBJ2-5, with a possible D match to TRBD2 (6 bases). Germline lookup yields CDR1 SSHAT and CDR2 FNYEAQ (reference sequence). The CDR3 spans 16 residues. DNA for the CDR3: TGTGCTAGCAGCTTCTATCCGAGGGGAGGTCAAGAGACCCAGTACTTC. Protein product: CASSFYPRGGQETQYF. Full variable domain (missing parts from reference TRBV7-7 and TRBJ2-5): GAGVSQSPRYKVTKRGQDVTLRCDPISSHATLYWYQQALGQGPEFLTYFNYEAQPDKSGLPSDRFSAERPEGSISTLTIQRTEQRDSAMYRCASSFYPRGGQETQYFGPGTRLLVL.

The CDR3 is CSARDRREGLVTGELFF. CDR3 in DNA: TGCAGTGCTAGAGATCGGCGGGAGGGCCTCGTCACCGGGGAGCTGTTTTTT. The chain couples TRBV20-1 to TRBJ2-2; 9 bases are a match to TRBD2. V lost 0 bases to trimming and J lost 4 bases; unmatched junction nucleotides: 9. Germline-derived CDR1 and CDR2 are DFQATT and SNEGSKA (reference sequence). The CDR3 contains 17 residues.

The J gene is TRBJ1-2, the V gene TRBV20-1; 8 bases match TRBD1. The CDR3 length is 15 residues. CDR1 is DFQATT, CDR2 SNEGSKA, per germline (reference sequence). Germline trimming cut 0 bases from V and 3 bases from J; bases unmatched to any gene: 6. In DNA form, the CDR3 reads TGCAGTGCTAGAGATGGGACAGGACAGGACTATGGCTACACCTTC. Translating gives CSARDGTGQDYGYTF.

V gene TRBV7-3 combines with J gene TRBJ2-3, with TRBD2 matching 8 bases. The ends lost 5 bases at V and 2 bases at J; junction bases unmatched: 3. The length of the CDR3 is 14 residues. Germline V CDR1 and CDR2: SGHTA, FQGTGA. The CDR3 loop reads CASSRGGITDTQYF. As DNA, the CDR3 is TGTGCCAGCAGCCGGGGGGGGATCACAGATACGCAGTATTTT. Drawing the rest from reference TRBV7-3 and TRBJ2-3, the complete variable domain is GAGVSQTPSNKVTEKGKYVELRCDPISGHTALYWYRQSLGQGPEFLIYFQGTGAADDSGLPNDRFFAVRPEGSVSTLKIQRTERGDSAVYLCASSRGGITDTQYFGPGTRLTVL.

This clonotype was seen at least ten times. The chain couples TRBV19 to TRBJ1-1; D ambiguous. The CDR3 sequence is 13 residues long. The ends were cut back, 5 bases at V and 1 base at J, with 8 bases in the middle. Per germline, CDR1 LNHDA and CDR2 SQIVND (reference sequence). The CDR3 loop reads CASSPRQNTEAFF. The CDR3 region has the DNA TGTGCCAGTAGTCCTCGCCAGAACACTGAAGCTTTCTTT.

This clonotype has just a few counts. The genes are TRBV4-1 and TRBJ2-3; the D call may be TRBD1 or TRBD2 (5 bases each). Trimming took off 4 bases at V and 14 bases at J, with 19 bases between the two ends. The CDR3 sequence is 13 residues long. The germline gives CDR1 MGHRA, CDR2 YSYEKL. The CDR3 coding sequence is TGCGCCAGCAGCCCCCCCGGGACCCGAGGACCGTATTTT. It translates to CASSPPGTRGPYF.

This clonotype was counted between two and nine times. The CDR3 sequence: CASSYLPKLGNEKLFF. Here the CDR3 DNA reads TGTGCCAGCAGTTACCTCCCGAAGCTCGGTAATGAAAAACTGTTTTTT. The chain couples TRBV6-5 to TRBJ1-4; D gene unclear. Between the trimmed V and J ends, which lost 2 bases and 4 bases, there was a span of 14 bases. The CDR3 spans 16 residues. The V gene's germline CDR1 is MNHEY and CDR2 SVGAGI.

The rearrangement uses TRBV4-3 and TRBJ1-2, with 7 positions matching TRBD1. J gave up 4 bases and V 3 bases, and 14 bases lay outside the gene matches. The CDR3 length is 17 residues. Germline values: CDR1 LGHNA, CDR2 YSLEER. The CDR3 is CASSHGTATRNRYGYTF. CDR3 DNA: TGCGCCAGCAGCCATGGGACAGCAACTAGAAACCGCTATGGCTACACCTTC.

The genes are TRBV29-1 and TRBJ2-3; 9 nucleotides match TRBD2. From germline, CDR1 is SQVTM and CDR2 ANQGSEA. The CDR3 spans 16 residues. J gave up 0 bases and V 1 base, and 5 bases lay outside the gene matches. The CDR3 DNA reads TGCAGCGTTGAAGGGGCTAGCGGGGCTAGCACAGATACGCAGTATTTT. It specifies CSVEGASGASTDTQYF.

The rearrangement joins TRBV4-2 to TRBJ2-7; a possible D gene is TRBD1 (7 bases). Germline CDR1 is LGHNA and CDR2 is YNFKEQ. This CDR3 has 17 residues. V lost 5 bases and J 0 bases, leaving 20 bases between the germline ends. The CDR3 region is CASSVRRDSESSYEQYF. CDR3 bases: TGTGCCAGCAGCGTACGGCGGGACAGTGAGAGCTCCTACGAGCAGTACTTC.

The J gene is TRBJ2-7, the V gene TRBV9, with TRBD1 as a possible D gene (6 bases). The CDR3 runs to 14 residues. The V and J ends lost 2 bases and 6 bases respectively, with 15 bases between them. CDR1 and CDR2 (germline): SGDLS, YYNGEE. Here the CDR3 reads CASSVGGPGGEQYF. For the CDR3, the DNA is TGTGCCAGCAGCGTTGGGGGCCCTGGTGGCGAGCAGTACTTC.

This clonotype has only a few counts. CDR3 sequence reads: CASSSGLAGATDTQYF. CDR3 DNA: TGCGCCAGCAGCTCCGGACTAGCGGGAGCGACAGATACGCAGTATTTT. V usage is TRBV5-1 and J usage is TRBJ2-3; 13 bases align to TRBD2. Looked up from germline, CDR1 is SGHRS and CDR2 is YFSETQ. The V segment lost 3 bases and the J segment 3 bases; nucleotides outside the gene matches: 4. The CDR3 spans 16 residues.

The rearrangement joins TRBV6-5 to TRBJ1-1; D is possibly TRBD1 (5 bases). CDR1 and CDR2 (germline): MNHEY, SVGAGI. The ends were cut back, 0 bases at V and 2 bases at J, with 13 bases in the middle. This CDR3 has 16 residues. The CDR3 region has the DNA TGTGCCAGCAGTTACTCGTCGAAGGGGTTTAACACTGAAGCTTTCTTT. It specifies CASSYSSKGFNTEAFF.

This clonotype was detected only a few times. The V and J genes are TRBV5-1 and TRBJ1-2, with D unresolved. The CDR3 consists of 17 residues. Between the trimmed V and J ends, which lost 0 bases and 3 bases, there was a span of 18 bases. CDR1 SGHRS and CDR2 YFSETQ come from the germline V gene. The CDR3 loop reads CASSLAEWNMPDYGYTF. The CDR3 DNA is TGCGCCAGCAGCTTGGCCGAATGGAACATGCCGGACTATGGCTACACCTTC.

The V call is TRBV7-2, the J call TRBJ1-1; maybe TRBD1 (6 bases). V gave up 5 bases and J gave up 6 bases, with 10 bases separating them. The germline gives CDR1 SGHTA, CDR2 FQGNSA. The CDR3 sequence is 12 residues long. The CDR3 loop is CASSPQGPEAFF. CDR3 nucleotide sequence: TGTGCCAGCAGCCCCCAGGGGCCTGAAGCTTTCTTT.

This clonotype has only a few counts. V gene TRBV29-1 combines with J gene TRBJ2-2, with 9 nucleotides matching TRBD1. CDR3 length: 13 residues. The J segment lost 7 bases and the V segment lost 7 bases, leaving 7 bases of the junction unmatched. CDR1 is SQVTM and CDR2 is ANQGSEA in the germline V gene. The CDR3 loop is CSGRDREHGELFF. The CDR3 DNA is TGCAGCGGCCGGGACAGGGAGCACGGGGAGCTGTTTTTT.

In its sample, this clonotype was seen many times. CDR3: CATSDFGQGGKTQYF. The DNA of the CDR3 is TGTGCCACCAGTGATTTTGGCCAGGGTGGTAAGACCCAGTACTTC. The J gene is TRBJ2-5, the V gene TRBV24-1; D may be TRBD1 (5 bases). The CDR3 is 15 residues long. V gave up 1 base and J gave up 6 bases, with 14 bases separating them. Germline assignment: CDR1 KGHDR and CDR2 SFDVKD.

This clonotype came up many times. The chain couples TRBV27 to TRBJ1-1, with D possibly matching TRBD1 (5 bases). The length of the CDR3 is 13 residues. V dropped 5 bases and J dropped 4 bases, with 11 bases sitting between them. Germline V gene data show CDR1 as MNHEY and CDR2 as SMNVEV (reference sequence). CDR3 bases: TGTGCCAGCAGTCCCCGAAGGGGCACTGAAGCTTTCTTT. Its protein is CASSPRRGTEAFF.

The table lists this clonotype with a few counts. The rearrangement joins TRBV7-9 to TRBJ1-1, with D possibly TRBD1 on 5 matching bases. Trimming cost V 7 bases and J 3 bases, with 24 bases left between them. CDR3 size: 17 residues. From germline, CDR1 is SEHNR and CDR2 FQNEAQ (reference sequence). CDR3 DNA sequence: TGTGCCAGCACCGCCCGCGGGGCTCAACTGGCGGACACTGAAGCTTTCTTT. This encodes CASTARGAQLADTEAFF.

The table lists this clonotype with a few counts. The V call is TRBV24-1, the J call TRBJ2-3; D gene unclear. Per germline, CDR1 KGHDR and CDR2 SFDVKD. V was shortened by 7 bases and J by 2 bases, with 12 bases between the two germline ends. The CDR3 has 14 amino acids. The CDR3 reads CATSQRWATDTQYF. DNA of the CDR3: TGTGCCACCAGCCAAAGGTGGGCCACAGATACGCAGTATTTT.

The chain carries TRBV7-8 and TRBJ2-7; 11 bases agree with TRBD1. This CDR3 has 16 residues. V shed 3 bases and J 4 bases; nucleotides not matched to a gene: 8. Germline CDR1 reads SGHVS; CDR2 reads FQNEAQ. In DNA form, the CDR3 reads TGTGCCAGCAGCTTGGTAGGGACAGGGGGTCTTTACGAGCAGTACTTC. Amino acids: CASSLVGTGGLYEQYF.

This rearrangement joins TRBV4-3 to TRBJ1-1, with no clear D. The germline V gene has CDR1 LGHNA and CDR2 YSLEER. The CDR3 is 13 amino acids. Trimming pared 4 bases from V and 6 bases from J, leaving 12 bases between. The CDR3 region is CASSPLVESEAFF. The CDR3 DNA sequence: TGCGCCAGCAGCCCTCTGGTAGAGTCTGAAGCTTTCTTT.

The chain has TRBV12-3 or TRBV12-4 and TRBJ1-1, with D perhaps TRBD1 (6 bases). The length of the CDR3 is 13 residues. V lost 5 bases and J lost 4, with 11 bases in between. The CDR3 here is CASSNREFTEAFF. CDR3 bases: TGTGCCAGCAGTAACAGGGAGTTCACTGAAGCTTTCTTT.

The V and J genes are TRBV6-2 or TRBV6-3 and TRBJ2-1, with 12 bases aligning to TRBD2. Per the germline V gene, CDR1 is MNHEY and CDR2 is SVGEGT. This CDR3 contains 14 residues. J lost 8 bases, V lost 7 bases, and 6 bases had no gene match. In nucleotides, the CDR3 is TGTGCCAGCAACCCGACTAGCGGGAGCGATGAGCAGTTCTTC. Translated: CASNPTSGSDEQFF.

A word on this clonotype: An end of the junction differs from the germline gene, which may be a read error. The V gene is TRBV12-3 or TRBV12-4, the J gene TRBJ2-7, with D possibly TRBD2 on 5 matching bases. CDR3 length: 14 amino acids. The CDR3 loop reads CASSVATPPYEQYF. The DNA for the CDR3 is TGTGCCAGCAGTGTAGCGACCCCGCCCTACGAGCAGTACTTC.